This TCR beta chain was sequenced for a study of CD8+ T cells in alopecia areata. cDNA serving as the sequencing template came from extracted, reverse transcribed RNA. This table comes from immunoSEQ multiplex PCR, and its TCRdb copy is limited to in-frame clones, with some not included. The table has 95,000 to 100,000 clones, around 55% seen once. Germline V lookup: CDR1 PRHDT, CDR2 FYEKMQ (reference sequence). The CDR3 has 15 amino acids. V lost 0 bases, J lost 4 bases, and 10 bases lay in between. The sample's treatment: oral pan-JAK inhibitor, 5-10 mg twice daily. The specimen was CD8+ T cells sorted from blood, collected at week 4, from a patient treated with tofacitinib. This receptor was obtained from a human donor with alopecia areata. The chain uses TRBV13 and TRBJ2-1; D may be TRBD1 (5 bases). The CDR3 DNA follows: TGTGCCAGCAGCTTAGGAGCAGCAGGGTACAATGAGCAGTTCTTC. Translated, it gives CASSLGAAGYNEQFF.